This TCR beta chain was sequenced during a study of shared clonotypes between healthy human individuals. A note on this clone: Antigen specificity is unknown.

In the study's own analysis: Junction-only sequences without quality scores were provided by ImmunoSEQ, so filtering was different. The table came from immunoSEQ multiplex PCR; TCRdb's copy has only in-frame clones and leaves some out. V, J and clone size are taken as reported in that table, and D and trimming were inferred from the DNA itself. This sample has around 1.9 million clones, with 85% to 95% found just once. CD8 cells classed as naive were CD45RO-negative and positively selected for CCR7, excluding terminally differentiated effector memory CD45RA+ cells. The CDR3 extends over 14 amino acids. Trimming cost V 6 bases and J 0 bases, with 12 bases left between them. Germline loops: CDR1 MDHEN, CDR2 SYDVKM. Overall study findings and caveats: Naive CD4 clonotype sharing across several donors was 4% to 5.5%.

Sequenced input: naive CD8+ T cells from PBMCs. The source of this sequence is a man between 18 and 35 years old in good health. Some clones in this sample may be carry-over from other donors' samples. The chain carries TRBV28 and TRBJ2-7; the D gene is possibly TRBD1 (6 bases). CDR3 amino acids: CASRGAGYSYEQYF. DNA of the CDR3: TGTGCCAGCAGGGGGGCGGGTTACTCCTACGAGCAGTACTTC.